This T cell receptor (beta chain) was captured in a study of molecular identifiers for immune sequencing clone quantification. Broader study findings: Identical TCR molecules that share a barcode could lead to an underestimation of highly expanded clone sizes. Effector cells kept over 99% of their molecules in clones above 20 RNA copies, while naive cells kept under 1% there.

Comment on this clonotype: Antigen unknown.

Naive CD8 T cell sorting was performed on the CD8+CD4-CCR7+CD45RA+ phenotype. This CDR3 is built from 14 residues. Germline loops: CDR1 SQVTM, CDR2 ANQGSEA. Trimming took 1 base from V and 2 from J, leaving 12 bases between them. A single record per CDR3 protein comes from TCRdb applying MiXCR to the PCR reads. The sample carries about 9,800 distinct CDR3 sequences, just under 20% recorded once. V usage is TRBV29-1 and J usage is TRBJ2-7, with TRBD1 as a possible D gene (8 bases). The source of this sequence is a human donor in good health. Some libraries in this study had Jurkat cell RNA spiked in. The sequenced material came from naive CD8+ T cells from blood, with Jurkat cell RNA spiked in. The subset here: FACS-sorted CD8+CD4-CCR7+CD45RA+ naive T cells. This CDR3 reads CSVEGQGTTYEQYF. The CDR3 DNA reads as TGCAGCGTTGAAGGACAGGGGACTACCTACGAGCAGTACTTC.